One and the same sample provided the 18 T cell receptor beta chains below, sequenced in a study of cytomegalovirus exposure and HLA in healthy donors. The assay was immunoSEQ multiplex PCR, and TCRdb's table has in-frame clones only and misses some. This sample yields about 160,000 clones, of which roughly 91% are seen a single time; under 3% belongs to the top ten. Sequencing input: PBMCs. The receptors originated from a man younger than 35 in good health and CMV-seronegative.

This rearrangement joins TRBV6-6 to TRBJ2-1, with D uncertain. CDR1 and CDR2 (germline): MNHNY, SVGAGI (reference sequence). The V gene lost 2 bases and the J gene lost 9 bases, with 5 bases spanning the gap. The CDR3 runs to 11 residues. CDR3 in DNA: TGTGCCAGCAGTTACGAGGCTGAGCAGTTCTTC. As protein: CASSYEAEQFF.

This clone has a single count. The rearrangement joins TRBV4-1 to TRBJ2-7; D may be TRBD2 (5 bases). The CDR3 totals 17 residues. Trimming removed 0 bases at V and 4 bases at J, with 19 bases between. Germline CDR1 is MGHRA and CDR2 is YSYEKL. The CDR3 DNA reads TGCGCCAGCAGCCAAGATTTGGCGGGCCCTTCCTCTTACGAGCAGTACGTC. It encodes CASSQDLAGPSSYEQYV.

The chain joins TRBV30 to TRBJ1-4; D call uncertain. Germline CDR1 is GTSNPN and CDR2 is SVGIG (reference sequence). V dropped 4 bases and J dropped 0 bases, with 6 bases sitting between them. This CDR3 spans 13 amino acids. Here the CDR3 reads CAWTTATNEKLFF. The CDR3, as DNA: TGTGCCTGGACCACAGCAACTAATGAAAAACTGTTTTTT.

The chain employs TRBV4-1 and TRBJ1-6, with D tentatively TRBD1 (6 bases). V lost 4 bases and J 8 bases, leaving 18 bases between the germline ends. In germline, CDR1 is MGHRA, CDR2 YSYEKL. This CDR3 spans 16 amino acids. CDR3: CASSPDRQGLYSPLHF. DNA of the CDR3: TGCGCCAGCAGCCCAGACCGCCAGGGGCTATATTCACCCCTCCACTTT.

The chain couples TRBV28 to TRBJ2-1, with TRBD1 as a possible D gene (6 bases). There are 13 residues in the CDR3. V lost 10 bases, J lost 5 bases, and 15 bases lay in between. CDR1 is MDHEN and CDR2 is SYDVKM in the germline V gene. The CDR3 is CATLAGQNNEQFF. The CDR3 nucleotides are TGTGCCACCCTGGCTGGACAGAACAATGAGCAGTTCTTC.

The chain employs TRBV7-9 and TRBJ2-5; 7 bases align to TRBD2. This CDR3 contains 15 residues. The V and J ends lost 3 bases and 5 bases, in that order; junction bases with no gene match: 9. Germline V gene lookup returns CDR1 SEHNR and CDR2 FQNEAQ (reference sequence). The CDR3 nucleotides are TGTGCCAGCAGCTTGGCCCGAAGGGAGGGGGAGACCCAGTACTTC. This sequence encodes CASSLARREGETQYF.

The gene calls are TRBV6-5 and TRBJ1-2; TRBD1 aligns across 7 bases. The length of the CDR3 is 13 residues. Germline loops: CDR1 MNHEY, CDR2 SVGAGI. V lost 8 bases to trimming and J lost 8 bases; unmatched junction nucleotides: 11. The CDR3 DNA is TGTGCCAGCGGCGTCTCAGGGGGAAGAGGCTACACCTTC. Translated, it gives CASGVSGGRGYTF.

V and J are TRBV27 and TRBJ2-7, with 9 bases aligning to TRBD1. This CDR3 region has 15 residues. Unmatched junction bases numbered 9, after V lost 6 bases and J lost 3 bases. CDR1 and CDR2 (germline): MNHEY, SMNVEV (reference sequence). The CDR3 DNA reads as TGTGCCAGCAGGGCCGAGGGGACAGGGCTCTACGAGCAGTACTTC. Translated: CASRAEGTGLYEQYF.

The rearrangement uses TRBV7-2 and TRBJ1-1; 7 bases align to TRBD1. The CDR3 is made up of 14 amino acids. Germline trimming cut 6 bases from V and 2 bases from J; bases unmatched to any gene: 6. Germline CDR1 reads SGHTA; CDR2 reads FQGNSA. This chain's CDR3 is CASRRTGPNTEAFF. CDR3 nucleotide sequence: TGTGCCAGCAGAAGGACAGGACCTAACACTGAAGCTTTCTTT.

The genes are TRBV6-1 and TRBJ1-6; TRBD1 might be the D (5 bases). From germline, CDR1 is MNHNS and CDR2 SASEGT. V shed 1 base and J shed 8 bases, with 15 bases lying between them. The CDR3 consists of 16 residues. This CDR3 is CASSEDNRRKYSPLHF. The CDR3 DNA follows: TGTGCCAGCAGTGAAGACAACAGGCGGAAGTATTCACCCCTCCACTTT.

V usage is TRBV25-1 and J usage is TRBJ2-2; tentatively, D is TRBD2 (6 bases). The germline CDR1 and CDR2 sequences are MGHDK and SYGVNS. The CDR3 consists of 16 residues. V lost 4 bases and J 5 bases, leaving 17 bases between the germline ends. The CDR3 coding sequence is TGTGCCAGCAGTGCACTACGGGGGTGGAGGACCGGGGAGCTGTTTTTT. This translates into CASSALRGWRTGELFF.

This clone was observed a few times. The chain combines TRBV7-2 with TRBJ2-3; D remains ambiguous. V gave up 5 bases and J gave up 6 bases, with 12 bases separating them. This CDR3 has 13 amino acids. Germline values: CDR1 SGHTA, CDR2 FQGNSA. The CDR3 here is CASSLPPRDTQYF. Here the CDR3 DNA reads TGTGCCAGCAGCCTCCCCCCTAGGGATACGCAGTATTTT.

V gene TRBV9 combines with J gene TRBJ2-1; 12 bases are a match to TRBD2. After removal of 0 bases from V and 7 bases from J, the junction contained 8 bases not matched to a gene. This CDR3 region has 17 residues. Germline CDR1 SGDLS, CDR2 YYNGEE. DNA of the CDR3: TGTGCCAGCAGCGTAGCGGCTAGCGGGGGGGCAGGGAATGAGCAGTTCTTC. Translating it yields CASSVAASGGAGNEQFF.

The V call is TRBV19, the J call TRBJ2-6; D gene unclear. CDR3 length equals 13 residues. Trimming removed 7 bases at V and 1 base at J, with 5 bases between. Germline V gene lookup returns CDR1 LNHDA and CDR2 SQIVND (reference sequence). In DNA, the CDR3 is TGTGCCAGTATCAGTTCTGGGGCCAACGTCCTGACTTTC. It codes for CASISSGANVLTF.

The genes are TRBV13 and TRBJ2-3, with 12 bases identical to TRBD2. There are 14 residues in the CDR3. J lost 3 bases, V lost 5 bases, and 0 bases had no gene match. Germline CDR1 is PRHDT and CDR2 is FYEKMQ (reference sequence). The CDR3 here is CASSGLAGTDTQYF. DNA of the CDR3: TGTGCCAGCAGCGGACTAGCGGGGACAGATACGCAGTATTTT.

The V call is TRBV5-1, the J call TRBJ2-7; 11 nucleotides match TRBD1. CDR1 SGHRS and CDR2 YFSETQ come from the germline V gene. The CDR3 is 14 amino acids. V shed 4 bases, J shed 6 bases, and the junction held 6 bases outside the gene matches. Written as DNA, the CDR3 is TGCGCCAGCAGCGGGGGACAGGGGGTGATCGAGCAGTACTTC. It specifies CASSGGQGVIEQYF.

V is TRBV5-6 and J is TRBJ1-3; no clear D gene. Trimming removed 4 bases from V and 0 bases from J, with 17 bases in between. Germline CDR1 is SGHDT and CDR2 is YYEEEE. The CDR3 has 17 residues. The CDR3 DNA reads TGTGCCAGCAGCCCGTTGAGTCCAGGAGGCTCTGGAAACACCATATATTTT. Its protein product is CASSPLSPGGSGNTIYF.

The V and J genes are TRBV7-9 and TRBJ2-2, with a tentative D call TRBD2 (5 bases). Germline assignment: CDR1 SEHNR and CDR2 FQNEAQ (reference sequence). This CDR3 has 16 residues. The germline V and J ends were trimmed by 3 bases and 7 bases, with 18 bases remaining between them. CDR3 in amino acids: CASSFLRGKSGGELFF. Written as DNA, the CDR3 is TGTGCCAGCAGCTTCTTACGAGGGAAATCAGGCGGGGAGCTGTTTTTT.